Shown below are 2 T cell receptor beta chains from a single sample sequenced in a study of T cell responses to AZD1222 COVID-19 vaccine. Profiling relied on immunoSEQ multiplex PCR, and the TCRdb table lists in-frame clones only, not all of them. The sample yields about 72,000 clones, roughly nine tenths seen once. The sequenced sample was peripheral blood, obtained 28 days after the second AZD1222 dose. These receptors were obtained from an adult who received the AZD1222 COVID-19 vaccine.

CDR3 residues: CASSRTLGSGANVLTF. The CDR3 DNA sequence: TGTGCCAGCAGCCGAACACTGGGCTCTGGGGCCAACGTCCTGACTTTC. This rearrangement joins TRBV3-1 (or the pseudogene TRBV3-2) to TRBJ2-6; D is uncertain. The CDR3 length is 16 residues. V was cut by 4 bases and J by 0 bases, with 10 bases left in between. Germline CDR1 is LGHDT and CDR2 is YNNKEL (reference sequence).

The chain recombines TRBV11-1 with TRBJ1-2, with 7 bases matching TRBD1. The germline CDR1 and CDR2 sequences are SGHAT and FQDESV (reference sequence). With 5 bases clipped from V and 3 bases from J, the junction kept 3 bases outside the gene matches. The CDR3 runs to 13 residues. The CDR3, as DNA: TGTGCCAGCAGCCCGGACAGGTACTATGGCTACACCTTC. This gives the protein CASSPDRYYGYTF.